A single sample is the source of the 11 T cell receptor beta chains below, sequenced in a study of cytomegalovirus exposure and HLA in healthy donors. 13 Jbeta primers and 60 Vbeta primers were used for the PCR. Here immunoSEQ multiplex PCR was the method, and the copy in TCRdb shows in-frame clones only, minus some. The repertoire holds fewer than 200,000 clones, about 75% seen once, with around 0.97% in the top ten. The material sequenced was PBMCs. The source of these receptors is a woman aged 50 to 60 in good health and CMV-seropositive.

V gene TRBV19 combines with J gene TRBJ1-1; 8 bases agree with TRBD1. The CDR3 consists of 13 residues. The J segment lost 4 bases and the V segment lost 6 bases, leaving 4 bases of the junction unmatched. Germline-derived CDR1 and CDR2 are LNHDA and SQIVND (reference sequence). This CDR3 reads CASRGQASTEAFF. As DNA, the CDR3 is TGTGCCAGTAGGGGACAGGCTTCCACTGAAGCTTTCTTT.

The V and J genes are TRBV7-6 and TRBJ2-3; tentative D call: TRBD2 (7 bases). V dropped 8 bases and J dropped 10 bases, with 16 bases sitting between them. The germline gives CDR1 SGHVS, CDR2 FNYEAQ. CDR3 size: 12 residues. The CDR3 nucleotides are TGTGCCAGCTGGGGGGGCGGAGGATCGCAGTATTTT. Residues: CASWGGGGSQYF.

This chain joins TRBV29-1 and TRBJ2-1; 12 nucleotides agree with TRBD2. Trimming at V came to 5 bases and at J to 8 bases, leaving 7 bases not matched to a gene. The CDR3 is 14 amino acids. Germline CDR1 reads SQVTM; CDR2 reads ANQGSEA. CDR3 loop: CSVHGTSGWYEQFF. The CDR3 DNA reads TGCAGCGTTCACGGGACTAGCGGGTGGTATGAGCAGTTCTTC.

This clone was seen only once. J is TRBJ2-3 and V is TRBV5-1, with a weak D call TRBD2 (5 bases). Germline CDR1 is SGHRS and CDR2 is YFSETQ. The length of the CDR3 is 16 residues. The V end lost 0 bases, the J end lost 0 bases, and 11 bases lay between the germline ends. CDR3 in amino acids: CASSLATRSSTDTQYF. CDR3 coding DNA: TGCGCCAGCAGCTTGGCCACTAGATCTAGCACAGATACGCAGTATTTT.

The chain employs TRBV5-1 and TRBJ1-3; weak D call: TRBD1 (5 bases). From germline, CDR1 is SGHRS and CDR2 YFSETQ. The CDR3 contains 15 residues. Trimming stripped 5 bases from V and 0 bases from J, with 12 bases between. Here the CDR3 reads CASRQAPSSGNTIYF. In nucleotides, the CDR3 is TGCGCCAGCAGACAGGCCCCAAGCTCTGGAAACACCATATATTTT. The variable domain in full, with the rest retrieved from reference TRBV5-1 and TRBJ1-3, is KAGVTQTPRYLIKTRGQQVTLSCSPISGHRSVSWYQQTPGQGLQFLFEYFSETQRNKGNFPGRFSGRQFSNSRSEMNVSTLELGDSALYLCASRQAPSSGNTIYFGEGSWLTVV.

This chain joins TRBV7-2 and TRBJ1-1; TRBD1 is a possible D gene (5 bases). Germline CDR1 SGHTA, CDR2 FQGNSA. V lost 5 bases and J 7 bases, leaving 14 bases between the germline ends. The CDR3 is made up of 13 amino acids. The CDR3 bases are TGTGCCAGCAGCGGCACAGGTTTTCGTGAAGCTTTCTTT. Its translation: CASSGTGFREAFF.

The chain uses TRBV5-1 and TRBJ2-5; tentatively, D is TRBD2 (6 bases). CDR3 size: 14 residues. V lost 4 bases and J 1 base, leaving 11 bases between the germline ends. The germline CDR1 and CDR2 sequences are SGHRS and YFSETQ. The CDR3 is CASSPRTIQETQYF. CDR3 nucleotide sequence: TGCGCCAGCAGCCCGAGGACTATCCAAGAGACCCAGTACTTC.

The CDR3 spells CAISERQGRNTEAFF. The CDR3 nucleotides read TGTGCCATCAGTGAAAGACAGGGGCGGAACACTGAAGCTTTCTTT. The chain links TRBV10-3 to TRBJ1-1, with 8 bases that match TRBD1. Per the germline V gene, CDR1 is ENHRY and CDR2 is SYGVKD. The CDR3 runs 15 residues. The J segment lost 1 base and the V segment lost 3 bases, leaving 4 bases of the junction unmatched.

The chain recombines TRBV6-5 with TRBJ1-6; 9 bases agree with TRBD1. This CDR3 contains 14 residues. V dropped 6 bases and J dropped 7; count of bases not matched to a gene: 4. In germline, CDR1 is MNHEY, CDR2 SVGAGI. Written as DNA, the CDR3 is TGTGCCAGCAGCCGTACAGGGGGCAATTCACCCCTCCACTTT. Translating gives CASSRTGGNSPLHF.

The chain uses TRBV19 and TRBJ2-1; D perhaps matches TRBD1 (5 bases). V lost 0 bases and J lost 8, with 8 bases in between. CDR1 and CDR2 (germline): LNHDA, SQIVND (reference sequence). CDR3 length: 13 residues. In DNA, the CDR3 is TGTGCCAGTAGTATAGAGACAGTGTATGAGCAGTTCTTC. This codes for CASSIETVYEQFF.

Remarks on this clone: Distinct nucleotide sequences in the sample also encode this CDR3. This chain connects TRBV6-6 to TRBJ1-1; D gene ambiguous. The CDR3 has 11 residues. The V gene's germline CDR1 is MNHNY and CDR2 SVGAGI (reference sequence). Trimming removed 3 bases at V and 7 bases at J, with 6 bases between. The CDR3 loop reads CASSYRGEAFF. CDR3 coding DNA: TGTGCCAGCAGTTATCGCGGTGAAGCTTTCTTT.